This TCR beta chain was captured in a study of CD8+ T cells in alopecia areata. Germline assignment: CDR1 SGHRS and CDR2 YFSETQ. CDR3 length: 14 amino acids. V lost 4 bases and J lost 4; bases outside the gene matches: 5. RNA, once extracted, was reverse transcribed into cDNA for use as the sequencing template. Produced via immunoSEQ multiplex PCR; TCRdb's table is partial and in-frame only. This sample has 120,000 to 150,000 clones, with around 82% found just once. Treatment noted: oral pan-JAK inhibitor, 5-10 mg twice daily. The chain links TRBV5-1 to TRBJ2-3; 8 bases map to TRBD1. The clonotype comes from a human donor with alopecia areata. The sequencing here drew on CD8+ T cells sorted from blood, taken at week 4, from a patient treated with tofacitinib. The CDR3 region is CASSPGQGADTQYF. The CDR3 nucleotides are TGCGCCAGCAGCCCCGGACAGGGCGCAGATACGCAGTATTTT.